The 11 T cell receptor beta chains presented below share a single source sample, sequenced in a study of T cells after yellow fever vaccination. TCRdb analysed the 5' RACE reads with MiXCR anew, one entry per CDR3 protein. The sample shows some 320,000 distinct CDR3 sequences, roughly 10% of them seen only once. Sequenced here: CD4+ T cells sorted from PBMCs, sampled 45 days after the yellow fever booster vaccination. The source is a man between 18 and 35 years old who received the YFV17D yellow fever vaccine.

The table lists this clonotype with a few counts. The chain is built from TRBV24-1 and TRBJ2-1, with D perhaps TRBD2 (7 bases). Germline V lookup: CDR1 KGHDR, CDR2 SFDVKD. CDR3 length: 15 amino acids. Trimming took 1 base from V and 7 from J, leaving 13 bases between them. The CDR3 loop is CATSDFWRGGNEQFF. CDR3 sequence (DNA): TGTGCCACCAGTGATTTCTGGAGGGGGGGAAATGAGCAGTTCTTC.

The gene calls are TRBV6-6 and TRBJ2-5, with 9 bases matching TRBD1. With V trimmed by 6 bases and J by 5 bases, 13 bases remained unmatched. The germline V gene encodes CDR1 MNHNY and CDR2 SVGAGI (reference sequence). The CDR3 covers 16 residues. The CDR3 nucleotides are TGTGCCAGCAGACGAACCGGGACAGGGAGTCCGGAGACCCAGTACTTC. This gives the protein CASRRTGTGSPETQYF.

The V gene is TRBV20-1, the J gene TRBJ1-6; no firm D call. The CDR3 has 12 residues. Germline CDR1 is DFQATT and CDR2 is SNEGSKA (reference sequence). Deletions cut 4 bases from V and 5 bases from J, with 6 bases between. DNA for the CDR3: TGCAGTGCTACTACTGATAATTCACCCCTCCACTTT. It specifies CSATTDNSPLHF.

J is TRBJ2-1 and V is TRBV4-1; weak D call: TRBD1 (6 bases). Germline V CDR1 and CDR2: MGHRA, YSYEKL. This CDR3 has 17 amino acids. The ends were cut back, 0 bases at V and 4 bases at J, with 16 bases in the middle. Written as DNA, the CDR3 is TGCGCCAGCAGCCAAGATCGGGCCAGGGGCCCTTACAATGAGCAGTTCTTC. Translation gives CASSQDRARGPYNEQFF.

This clonotype has only a few counts. The chain links TRBV20-1 to TRBJ2-2; possible D gene TRBD2, 5 bases. The V end was cut by 3 bases, the J end by 1 base, with 6 bases between. The germline gives CDR1 DFQATT, CDR2 SNEGSKA (reference sequence). The CDR3 contains 13 residues. Written as DNA, the CDR3 is TGCAGTGCTAGTGCGGGGAACACCGGGGAGCTGTTTTTT. Amino acids: CSASAGNTGELFF.

The V and J genes are TRBV3-1 and TRBJ1-1, with D tentatively TRBD1 (6 bases). Per germline, CDR1 LGHDT and CDR2 YNNKEL (reference sequence). The CDR3 is 19 amino acids. The ends were cut back, 4 bases at V and 5 bases at J, with 29 bases in the middle. CDR3 amino acids: CASSRQSGQLLGEKTEAFF. For the CDR3, the DNA is TGTGCCAGCAGCCGACAGTCCGGACAGCTCTTGGGGGAGAAAACTGAAGCTTTCTTT.

This clonotype was detected only a few times. CDR3 residues: CAGGDSSYNSPLHF. CDR3 DNA: TGTGCGGGTGGGGATAGCTCCTATAATTCACCCCTCCACTTT. The chain joins TRBV28 to TRBJ1-6; D not resolved. The germline CDR1 and CDR2 sequences are MDHEN and SYDVKM. The CDR3 runs 14 residues.

This clonotype was seen ten or more times. The chain recombines TRBV5-6 with TRBJ1-1; TRBD1 might be the D (6 bases). Trimming shortened V by 7 bases and J by 2 bases, and 15 bases separated the two germline ends. Germline V gene sequence: CDR1 SGHDT, CDR2 YYEEEE. The CDR3 runs 14 residues. The CDR3 DNA reads TGTGCCAGCCGCAAGGGGGGCTTTAACACTGAAGCTTTCTTT. Residues: CASRKGGFNTEAFF.

This clonotype appeared a few times. The rearrangement links TRBV10-3 to TRBJ2-5; a possible D gene is TRBD2 (5 bases). CDR1 ENHRY and CDR2 SYGVKD come from the germline V gene. This CDR3 is 17 amino acids long. V gave up 3 bases and J gave up 4 bases, with 21 bases separating them. Here the CDR3 reads CAISDIGGGRSRETQYF. Written as DNA, the CDR3 is TGTGCCATCAGTGACATCGGAGGCGGTCGTTCGCGAGAGACCCAGTACTTC.

This clonotype was counted at least ten times. The V gene is TRBV4-2, the J gene TRBJ1-2; a possible D gene is TRBD1 (5 bases). The CDR3 contains 17 residues. From germline, CDR1 is LGHNA and CDR2 YNFKEQ. The V end was cut by 0 bases, the J end by 5 bases, with 19 bases between. In DNA form, the CDR3 reads TGTGCCAGCAGCCAAGATGCGTCGGGCGCTGGGGGGTATGGCTACACCTTC. It encodes CASSQDASGAGGYGYTF.

This clonotype appeared a few times. The chain joins TRBV18 to TRBJ1-5; D unresolved. There are 14 residues in the CDR3. Germline values: CDR1 KGHSH, CDR2 LQKENI. Trimming removed 3 bases at V and 5 bases at J, with 11 bases between. This chain's CDR3 is CASSPRFMDQPQHF. CDR3 DNA: TGTGCCAGCTCACCCAGGTTTATGGATCAGCCCCAGCATTTT.